Here is one T cell receptor (beta chain) with its context. Methods used by the authors: Reference gene primer amplification in the assay estimated nucleated cell counts. Sequenced by immunoSEQ multiplex PCR; TCRdb stores in-frame clones only, minus some. V and J calls and clone size are as listed in that table; D and trimming were resolved from the DNA. The sample comprises 150,000 to 200,000 clones, 80% to 90% of which are singletons, and roughly 8% rests with the top ten. The sample comes from a study of blood T cell repertoires in COVID-19. Study details: Sites across the United States, Italy and Spain contributed samples from acute and convalescent COVID-19. PBMCs, B-cell-depleted T cells, or T cells were the source of the cDNA or gDNA that made up the material.

V dropped 4 bases and J dropped 8; count of bases not matched to a gene: 9. CDR1 and CDR2 (germline): SGHNT, YYREEE (reference sequence). CDR3 size: 13 residues. This clonotype was sampled from a man between 60 and 75 years old with acute or convalescent COVID-19. The sequencing sample was made of peripheral blood. The rearrangement links TRBV5-4 to TRBJ2-7, with TRBD1 matching over 7 bases. CDR3 protein: CASSHRQGNKQYF. CDR3 coding DNA: TGTGCCAGCAGCCACCGACAGGGTAACAAGCAGTACTTC.